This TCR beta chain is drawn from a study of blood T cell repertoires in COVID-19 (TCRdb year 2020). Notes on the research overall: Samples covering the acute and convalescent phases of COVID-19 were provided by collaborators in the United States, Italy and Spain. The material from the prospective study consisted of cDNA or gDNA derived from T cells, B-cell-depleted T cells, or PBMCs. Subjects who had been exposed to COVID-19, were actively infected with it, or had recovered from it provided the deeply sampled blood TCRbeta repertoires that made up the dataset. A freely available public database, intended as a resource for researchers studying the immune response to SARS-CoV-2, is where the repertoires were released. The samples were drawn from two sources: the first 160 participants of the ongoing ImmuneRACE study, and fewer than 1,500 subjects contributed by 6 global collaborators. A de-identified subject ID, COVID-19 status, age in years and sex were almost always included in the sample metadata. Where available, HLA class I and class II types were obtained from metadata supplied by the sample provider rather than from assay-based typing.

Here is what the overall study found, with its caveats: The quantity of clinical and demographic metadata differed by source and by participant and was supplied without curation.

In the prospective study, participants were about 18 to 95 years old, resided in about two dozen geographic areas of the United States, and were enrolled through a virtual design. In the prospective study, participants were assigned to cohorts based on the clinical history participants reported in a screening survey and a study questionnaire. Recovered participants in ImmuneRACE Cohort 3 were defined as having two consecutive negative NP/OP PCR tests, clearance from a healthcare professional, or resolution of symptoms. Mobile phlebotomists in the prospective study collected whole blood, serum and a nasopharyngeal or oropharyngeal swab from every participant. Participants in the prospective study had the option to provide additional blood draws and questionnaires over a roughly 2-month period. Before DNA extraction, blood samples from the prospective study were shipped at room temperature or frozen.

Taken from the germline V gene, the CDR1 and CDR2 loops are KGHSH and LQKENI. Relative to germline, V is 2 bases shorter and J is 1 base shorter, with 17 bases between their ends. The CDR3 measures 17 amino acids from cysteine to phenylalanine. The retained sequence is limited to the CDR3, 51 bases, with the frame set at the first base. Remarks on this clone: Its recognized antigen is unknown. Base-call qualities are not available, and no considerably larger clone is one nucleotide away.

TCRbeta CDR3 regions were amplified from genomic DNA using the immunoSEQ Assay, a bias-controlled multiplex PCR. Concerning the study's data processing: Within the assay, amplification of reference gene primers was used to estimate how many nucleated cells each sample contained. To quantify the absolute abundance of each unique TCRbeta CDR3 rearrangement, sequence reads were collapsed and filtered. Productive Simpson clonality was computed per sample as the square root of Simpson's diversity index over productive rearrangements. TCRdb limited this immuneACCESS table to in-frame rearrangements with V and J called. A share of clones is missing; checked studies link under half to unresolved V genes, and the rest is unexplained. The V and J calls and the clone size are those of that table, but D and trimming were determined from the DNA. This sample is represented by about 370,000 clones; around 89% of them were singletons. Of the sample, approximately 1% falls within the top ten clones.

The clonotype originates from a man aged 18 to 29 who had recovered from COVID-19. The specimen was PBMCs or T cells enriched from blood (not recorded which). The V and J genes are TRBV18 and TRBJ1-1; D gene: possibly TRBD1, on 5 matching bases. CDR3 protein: CASSPDIFRVGNTEAFF. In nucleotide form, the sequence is TGTGCCAGCTCACCAGACATATTCAGGGTAGGGAACACTGAAGCTTTCTTT.